These 9 T cell receptor beta chains share one sample of origin, sequenced in a study of beta chain features in type 1 diabetes. Expressed TCRB transcripts were sequenced because the isolated RNA had all been reverse transcribed beforehand. The method was immunoSEQ multiplex PCR; TCRdb's version includes in-frame clones alone and lacks a portion of them. The repertoire holds a few hundred thousand clones, with approximately 15% as singletons. The specimen sequenced was naive CD4+ T cells from blood. These receptors were collected from a woman younger than 35 in good health.

The CDR3 nucleotides read TGTGCCAGCAGTTTCTCGAGAGGGGGAGAGACCCAGTACTTC. This gives the protein CASSFSRGGETQYF. V is TRBV6-5 and J is TRBJ2-5, with D tentatively TRBD1 (6 bases). Looked up from germline, CDR1 is MNHEY and CDR2 is SVGAGI. The CDR3 is 14 amino acids. V was cut by 4 bases and J by 4 bases, with 13 bases left in between.

This chain uses TRBV4-1 with TRBJ1-1; 8 bases align to TRBD1. V lost 4 bases and J lost 5; bases outside the gene matches: 9. The CDR3 extends over 15 amino acids. CDR1 is MGHRA and CDR2 is YSYEKL in the germline V gene. The DNA for the CDR3 is TGCGCCAGCAGCCCCGGGGGGACAGGTGGTACTGAAGCTTTCTTT. Encoded protein: CASSPGGTGGTEAFF.

The V call is TRBV29-1, the J call TRBJ1-1; D gene ambiguous. V lost 2 bases and J lost 10, with 14 bases in between. Germline V gene lookup returns CDR1 SQVTM and CDR2 ANQGSEA. This CDR3 spans 12 amino acids. CDR3 in DNA: TGCAGCGTTGAAAAGGTGGACTGGGGAGCTTTCTTT. It is translated as CSVEKVDWGAFF.

The chain recombines TRBV19 with TRBJ1-1, with TRBD1 matching over 7 bases. The V gene end was trimmed by 7 bases and the J gene end by 1 base; junction bases not matched to a gene: 6. There are 14 residues in the CDR3. Germline assignment: CDR1 LNHDA and CDR2 SQIVND (reference sequence). CDR3 DNA: TGTGCCAGTAAAAGGACAGGTGGGAACACTGAAGCTTTCTTT. Translated: CASKRTGGNTEAFF.

This chain joins TRBV15 and TRBJ1-1; no firm D call. Trimming pared 0 bases from V and 7 bases from J, leaving 9 bases between. This CDR3 has 13 residues. CDR1 and CDR2 from the germline V gene are LNHNV and YYDKDF (reference sequence). The CDR3 DNA sequence: TGTGCCACCAGCAGAGAGGCGGGGTATGAAGCTTTCTTT. Translation: CATSREAGYEAFF.

The rearrangement uses TRBV28 and TRBJ2-4, with a tentative D call TRBD2 (7 bases). CDR3 size: 16 residues. The germline gives CDR1 MDHEN, CDR2 SYDVKM. V was shortened by 3 bases and J by 0 bases, with 12 bases between the two germline ends. CDR3 loop: CASSFIGGAAKNIQYF. Here the CDR3 DNA reads TGTGCCAGCAGTTTTATAGGGGGGGCAGCCAAAAACATTCAGTACTTC.

This clone appeared a few times. The chain has TRBV19 and TRBJ2-1; 7 bases match TRBD2. Germline CDR1 is LNHDA and CDR2 is SQIVND (reference sequence). CDR3 size: 17 residues. V lost 5 bases to trimming and J lost 6 bases; unmatched junction nucleotides: 16. The CDR3 loop reads CASSGRMAGDGSNEQFF. The CDR3, as DNA: TGTGCCAGTAGTGGCCGGATGGCGGGAGATGGTAGCAATGAGCAGTTCTTC.

There are a few counts of this clone. The chain uses TRBV23-1 and TRBJ1-2; D unresolved. TRBV23-1 is placed among ORFs of uncertain function. This CDR3 comprises 10 residues. Trimming stripped 8 bases from V and 2 bases from J, with 3 bases between. The DNA for the CDR3 is TGCGCCAGCCTGAACTATGGCTACACCTTC. Protein product: CASLNYGYTF.

This clone was seen a handful of times. V usage is TRBV7-6 and J usage is TRBJ2-2; maybe TRBD2 (5 bases). CDR1 SGHVS and CDR2 FNYEAQ come from the germline V gene. V was trimmed by 7 bases and J by 1 base, leaving 7 bases between them. The CDR3 sequence is 13 residues long. This CDR3 reads CASNRGNTGELFF. The CDR3 DNA is TGTGCCAGCAACCGGGGGAACACCGGGGAGCTGTTTTTT. Looking up the rest from reference TRBV7-6 and TRBJ2-2 gives the full variable domain: GAGVSQSPRYKVTKRGQDVALRCDPISGHVSLYWYRQALGQGPEFLTYFNYEAQQDKSGLPNDRFSAERPEGSISTLTIQRTEQRDSAMYRCASNRGNTGELFFGEGSRLTVL.